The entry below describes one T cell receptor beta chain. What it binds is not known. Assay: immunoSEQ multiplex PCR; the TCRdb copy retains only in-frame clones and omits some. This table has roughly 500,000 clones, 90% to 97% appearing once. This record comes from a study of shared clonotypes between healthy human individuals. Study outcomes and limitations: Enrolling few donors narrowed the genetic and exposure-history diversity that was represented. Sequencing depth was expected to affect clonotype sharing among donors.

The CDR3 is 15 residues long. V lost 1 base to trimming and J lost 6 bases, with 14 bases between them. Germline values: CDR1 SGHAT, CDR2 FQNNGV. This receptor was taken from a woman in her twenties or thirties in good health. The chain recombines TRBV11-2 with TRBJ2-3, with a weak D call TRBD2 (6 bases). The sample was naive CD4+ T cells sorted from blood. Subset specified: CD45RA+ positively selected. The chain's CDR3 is CASSLVGGLTDTQYF. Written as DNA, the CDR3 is TGTGCCAGCAGCTTAGTCGGAGGGCTCACGGATACGCAGTATTTT. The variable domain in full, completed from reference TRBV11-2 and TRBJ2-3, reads EAGVAQSPRYKIIEKRQSVAFWCNPISGHATLYWYQQILGQGPKLLIQFQNNGVVDDSQLPKDRFSAERLKGVDSTLKIQPAKLEDSAVYLCASSLVGGLTDTQYFGPGTRLTVL.